This T cell receptor (beta chain) was sequenced during a study of beta chain features in type 1 diabetes. Study-level information: Regarding age, gender and cell yields, patients proved similar to healthy donors. Across every sample, almost 110,000,000 sorted cells were examined in total. Study observations and caveats: TCRB CDR3s from Type 1 diabetes patients were moderately but significantly shorter in all four CD4+ subsets.

With regard to this clone: What it binds is unknown.

Since all of the isolated RNA was reverse transcribed, expressed TCRB transcripts were what got sequenced. Approximately 3.5 million reads per sample were averaged for naive, central memory and regulatory samples. Libraries were prepared by immunoSEQ multiplex PCR; TCRdb keeps only in-frame clonotypes and omits some of them. The sample carries 400,000 or so clones, around 9.6% recorded once. Sorting with CD45RO/CCR7/CD25/CD127/CD95/CD27 yielded naive, central memory, regulatory and stem-like memory CD4+ cells. The sequenced sample was central memory CD4+ T cells from blood. The sequence came from a man aged 25-40 years with type 1 diabetes.

CDR3 sequence reads: CASSQSPGYEQYF. The DNA of the CDR3 is TGTGCCAGCAGTCAGTCCCCCGGATACGAGCAGTACTTC. The V gene is TRBV28, the J gene TRBJ2-5; D gene unclear. The assigned J gene may be wrong: the sequence end matches TRBJ2-7 better. CDR3 length equals 13 residues. Germline values: CDR1 MDHEN, CDR2 SYDVKM.